This TCR beta chain is from a study of blood T cell repertoires in COVID-19. Individuals drawn from about 26 US areas were about 18 to 95 years old. Cohort allocation depended upon clinical history that participants reported. As handled by the study authors: Estimates of nucleated cell counts were drawn from the amplification of reference gene primers. Profiling relied on immunoSEQ multiplex PCR, and the TCRdb table lists in-frame clones only, not all of them. V and J calls and clone size follow that table, whereas D and trimming were derived from the DNA. The table has about 380,000 clones, around nine tenths seen once. Germline V CDR1 and CDR2: LGHDT, YNNKEL (reference sequence). The CDR3 contains 14 residues. The V gene lost 3 bases and the J gene lost 1 base, with 6 bases spanning the gap.

Source material: PBMCs or T cells enriched from blood (not recorded which). V is TRBV3-1 (or the pseudogene TRBV3-2) and J is TRBJ1-4, with D perhaps matching TRBD1 (6 bases). This sequence originates from a young woman who had recovered from COVID-19. The CDR3 region has the DNA TGTGCCAGCAGCCAGACAGGAACTAATGAAAAACTGTTTTTT. Amino acid sequence: CASSQTGTNEKLFF.